These 16 T cell receptor beta chains came from one sample sequenced in a study of blood T cells in healthy people across ages. Using a J-beta primer mix together with a sample-barcoded 5' primer, a second PCR was run for about 7 to 12 cycles. TCRdb ran MiXCR on the 5' RACE reads and lists one entry per CDR3 protein. The sample has about 580,000 distinct CDR3 sequences, under 55% seen once. The sample was blood. The receptor source for this set is a man older than 75 in good health.

V and J are TRBV4-3 and TRBJ2-2, with TRBD2 matching over 7 bases. This CDR3 has 14 amino acids. V trimming: 3 bases; J trimming: 8 bases; junction bases outside the gene matches: 6. Germline-derived CDR1 and CDR2 are LGHNA and YSLEER. The CDR3 nucleotides read TGCGCCAGCAGCCAGGGACTACCAGCGGGGGAGCTGTTTTTT. It yields the protein CASSQGLPAGELFF.

The chain joins TRBV7-9 to TRBJ2-4; 12 nucleotides agree with TRBD2. Near its end, the DNA agrees better with TRBJ2-7, so the J call may be wrong. This CDR3 contains 17 residues. Germline V gene sequence: CDR1 SEHNR, CDR2 FQNEAQ (reference sequence). The CDR3 bases are TGTGCCAGCAGCGCTACACGTAGACTAGCGGGAGCCTACGAGCAGTACTTC. Translating gives CASSATRRLAGAYEQYF.

This sequence joins TRBV27 and TRBJ2-3, with 9 bases fitting TRBD2. Germline lookup yields CDR1 MNHEY and CDR2 SMNVEV (reference sequence). V was clipped by 6 bases and J by 8 bases; unmatched bases: 9. The CDR3 length is 14 residues. The chain's CDR3 is CASSPFAGGCTQYF. The CDR3 nucleotides are TGTGCCAGCAGCCCTTTTGCGGGGGGGTGTACGCAGTATTTT.

The chain links TRBV5-1 to TRBJ2-7, with D possibly being TRBD2 (5 bases). The germline CDR1 and CDR2 sequences are SGHRS and YFSETQ. CDR3 length: 14 residues. V lost 4 bases to trimming and J lost 2 bases, with 13 bases between them. The CDR3 region has the DNA TGCGCCAGCAGCCCAGACGGCGGGCCCTACGAGCAGTACTTC. It translates to CASSPDGGPYEQYF.

J is TRBJ2-3 and V is TRBV6-6; D is possibly TRBD2 (5 bases). The CDR3 sequence is 16 residues long. Trimming cost V 5 bases and J 3 bases, with 18 bases left between them. Germline V CDR1 and CDR2: MNHNY, SVGAGI (reference sequence). CDR3 DNA sequence: TGTGCCAGCAGTACACTCGGGATTCAGGAGACAGATACGCAGTATTTT. This gives the protein CASSTLGIQETDTQYF.

V gene TRBV6-1 combines with J gene TRBJ2-5; TRBD2 aligns across 10 bases. The length of the CDR3 is 17 residues. Germline trimming cut 3 bases from V and 5 bases from J; bases unmatched to any gene: 12. Germline V gene data show CDR1 as MNHNS and CDR2 as SASEGT. The chain's CDR3 is CASSDLGLADRGETQYF. The CDR3 DNA is TGTGCCAGCAGTGACCTTGGACTAGCGGATAGGGGGGAGACCCAGTACTTC.

The rearrangement joins TRBV20-1 to TRBJ1-2; D unresolved. Trimming left V 1 base short and J 4 bases short, with 10 bases between. The CDR3 covers 13 residues. The germline gives CDR1 DFQATT, CDR2 SNEGSKA (reference sequence). Here the CDR3 reads CSARAEQIYGYTF. The CDR3 region has the DNA TGCAGTGCTAGAGCGGAGCAGATCTATGGCTACACCTTC.

This clonotype was seen once. An end of the junction differs from the germline gene, which may be a read error. This chain links TRBV2 with TRBJ2-7; TRBD2 matches at 7 bases. Germline V gene data show CDR1 as SNHLY and CDR2 as FYNNEI. The CDR3 consists of 11 residues. Written as DNA, the CDR3 is TGTACCAGCAGTGAAGCGGGGGAGCAGTACTTC. Translated, it gives CTSSEAGEQYF.

V and J are TRBV5-1 and TRBJ1-1, with a possible D match to TRBD1 (5 bases). The germline V gene encodes CDR1 SGHRS and CDR2 YFSETQ. Trimming left V 4 bases short and J 0 bases short, with 16 bases between. The CDR3 is made up of 16 amino acids. CDR3 bases: TGCGCCAGCAGCGAGGGGCCCAATAAAATGAACACTGAAGCTTTCTTT. This gives the protein CASSEGPNKMNTEAFF.

This clonotype was seen only a few times. The V call is TRBV9, the J call TRBJ2-3; no clear D gene. Per the germline V gene, CDR1 is SGDLS and CDR2 is YYNGEE. Trimming took 3 bases from V and 4 from J, leaving 9 bases between them. This CDR3 comprises 13 residues. As DNA, the CDR3 is TGTGCCAGCAGCGGGGCAACCCCAGATACGCAGTATTTT. It specifies CASSGATPDTQYF.

The rearrangement joins TRBV6-6 to TRBJ2-7, with D tentatively TRBD2 (6 bases). V gave up 7 bases and J gave up 3 bases, with 13 bases separating them. The CDR3 has 13 amino acids. Per the germline V gene, CDR1 is MNHNY and CDR2 is SVGAGI (reference sequence). In DNA form, the CDR3 reads TGTGCCAGCATCGGGCGGCGGGACTACGAGCAGTACTTC. This translates into CASIGRRDYEQYF.

V gene TRBV9 combines with J gene TRBJ2-1; 8 nucleotides line up with TRBD2. This CDR3 contains 15 residues. The ends lost 4 bases at V and 0 bases at J; junction bases unmatched: 3. From germline, CDR1 is SGDLS and CDR2 YYNGEE. The CDR3, as DNA: TGTGCCAGCAGCTCCGGGACTAGCTCCTACAATGAGCAGTTCTTC. It yields the protein CASSSGTSSYNEQFF.

This clonotype was seen a single time. This sequence joins TRBV4-1 and TRBJ2-7; the D gene is possibly TRBD2 (5 bases). The assigned J gene may be wrong: the sequence end matches TRBJ2-5 better. The V gene's germline CDR1 is MGHRA and CDR2 YSYEKL. The CDR3 loop spans 13 amino acids. The CDR3 DNA reads TGCGCCAGCAGCCAAGACGGGGAAGAGACCCAGTACTTC. It yields the protein CASSQDGEETQYF.

This clonotype was recorded many times. The chain couples TRBV4-2 to TRBJ2-4; 7 bases line up with TRBD2. The V segment lost 4 bases and the J segment 8 bases; nucleotides outside the gene matches: 11. CDR3 length: 15 amino acids. Germline CDR1 reads LGHNA; CDR2 reads YNFKEQ. In nucleotides, the CDR3 is TGTGCCAGCAGCCCAATGGCGGGAGCGACAGACATTCAGTACTTC. It encodes CASSPMAGATDIQYF.

The chain couples TRBV18 to TRBJ1-5; no clear D gene. CDR3 length equals 15 residues. Deletions cut 6 bases from V and 0 bases from J, with 12 bases between. CDR1 is KGHSH, CDR2 LQKENI, per germline. The CDR3: CASSPRVISNQPQHF. The CDR3 nucleotides are TGTGCCAGCTCCCCGAGGGTGATTAGCAATCAGCCCCAGCATTTT.

The chain has TRBV5-6 and TRBJ2-5; TRBD1 agrees at 8 bases. Losses at the gene ends were 1 base for V and 11 bases for J; bases not matched to a gene: 16. This CDR3 is built from 16 residues. From germline, CDR1 is SGHDT and CDR2 YYEEEE. As DNA, the CDR3 is TGTGCCAGCAGCTTGACAGGGGGGTCGAACAGTGGTGAGCAGTACTTC. It encodes CASSLTGGSNSGEQYF.